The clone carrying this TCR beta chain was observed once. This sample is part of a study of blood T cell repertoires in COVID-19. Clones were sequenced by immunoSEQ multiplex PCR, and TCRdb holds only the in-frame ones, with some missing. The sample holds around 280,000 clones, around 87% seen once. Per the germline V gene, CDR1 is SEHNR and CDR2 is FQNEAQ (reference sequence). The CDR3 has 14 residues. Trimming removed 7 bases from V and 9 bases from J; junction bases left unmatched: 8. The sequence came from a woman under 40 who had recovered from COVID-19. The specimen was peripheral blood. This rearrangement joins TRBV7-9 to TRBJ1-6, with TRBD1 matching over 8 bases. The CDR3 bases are TGTGCCAGCAAGGACAGGGAAAGGGGTTCACCCCTCCACTTT. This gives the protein CASKDRERGSPLHF.